Given below is one T cell receptor (beta chain) in context. The data belong to a study of cytomegalovirus exposure and HLA in healthy donors. PCR was performed using 60 Vbeta and 13 Jbeta primers. Generated by immunoSEQ multiplex PCR, the TCRdb table keeps only in-frame clones and is missing some. The sample has over 150,000 clones, around four fifths seen once. This sequence originates from a woman between 25 and 40 years old in good health and CMV-seropositive. The sample taken for sequencing was PBMCs.

In DNA, the CDR3 is TGTGCCAGCGTGCGGGAGGCGACCTACGAGCAGTACTTC. Translating it yields CASVREATYEQYF. V is TRBV2 and J is TRBJ2-7; 8 positions agree with TRBD2. There are 13 residues in the CDR3. In germline, CDR1 is SNHLY, CDR2 FYNNEI. J gave up 2 bases and V 8 bases, and 5 bases lay outside the gene matches.